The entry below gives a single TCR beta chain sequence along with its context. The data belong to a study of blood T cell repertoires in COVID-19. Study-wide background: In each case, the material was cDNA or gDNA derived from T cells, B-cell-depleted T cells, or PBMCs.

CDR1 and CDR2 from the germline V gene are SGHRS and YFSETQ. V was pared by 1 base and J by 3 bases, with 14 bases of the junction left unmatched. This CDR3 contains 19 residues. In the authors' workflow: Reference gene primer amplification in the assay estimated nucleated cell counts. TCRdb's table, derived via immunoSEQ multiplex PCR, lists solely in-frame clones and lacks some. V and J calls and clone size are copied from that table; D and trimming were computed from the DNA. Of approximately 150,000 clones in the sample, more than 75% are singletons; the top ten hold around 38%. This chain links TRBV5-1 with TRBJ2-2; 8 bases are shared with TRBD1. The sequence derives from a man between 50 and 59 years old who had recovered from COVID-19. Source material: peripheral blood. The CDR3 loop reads CASSLFLGRTGLYTGELFF. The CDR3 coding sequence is TGCGCCAGCAGCTTGTTCTTGGGGAGGACAGGGCTTTACACCGGGGAGCTGTTTTTT. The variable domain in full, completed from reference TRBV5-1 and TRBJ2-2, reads KAGVTQTPRYLIKTRGQQVTLSCSPISGHRSVSWYQQTPGQGLQFLFEYFSETQRNKGNFPGRFSGRQFSNSRSEMNVSTLELGDSALYLCASSLFLGRTGLYTGELFFGEGSRLTVL.